This paragraph covers one TCR beta chain sequence. Trimming took off 3 bases at V and 4 bases at J, with 12 bases between the two ends. Germline values: CDR1 SGHDN, CDR2 FVKESK. CDR3 length equals 14 residues. The data were obtained in a study of long-term antiretroviral therapy in people with HIV. An immunoSEQ assay, version v3.0, was performed at survey level. The method was immunoSEQ multiplex PCR; TCRdb's version includes in-frame clones alone and lacks a portion of them. The table has more than 10,000 clones, 70% to 80% seen once; the top ten hold under 25%. This receptor was identified in a woman aged 40 to 55 with HIV. The chain links TRBV14 to TRBJ1-1; D unclear. Here the sequenced sample was unsorted PBMCs, taken 0.5 years before starting antiretroviral therapy. The CDR3: CASSHSGLVTEAFF. CDR3 DNA sequence: TGTGCCAGCAGCCATTCCGGGTTGGTCACTGAAGCTTTCTTT.